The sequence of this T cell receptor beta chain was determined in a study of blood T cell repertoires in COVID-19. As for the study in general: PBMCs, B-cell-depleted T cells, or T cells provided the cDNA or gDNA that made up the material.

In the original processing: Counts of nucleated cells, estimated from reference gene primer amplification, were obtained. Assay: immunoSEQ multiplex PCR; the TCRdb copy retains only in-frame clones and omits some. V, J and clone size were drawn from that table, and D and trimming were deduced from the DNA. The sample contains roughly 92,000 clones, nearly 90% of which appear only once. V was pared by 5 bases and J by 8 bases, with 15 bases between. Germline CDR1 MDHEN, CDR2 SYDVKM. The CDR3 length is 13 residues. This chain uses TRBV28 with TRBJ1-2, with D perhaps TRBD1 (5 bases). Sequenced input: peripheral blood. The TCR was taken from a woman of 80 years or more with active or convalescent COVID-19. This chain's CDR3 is CASSLREGRGYTF. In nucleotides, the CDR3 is TGTGCCAGCAGTCTACGGGAGGGGAGAGGCTACACCTTC.